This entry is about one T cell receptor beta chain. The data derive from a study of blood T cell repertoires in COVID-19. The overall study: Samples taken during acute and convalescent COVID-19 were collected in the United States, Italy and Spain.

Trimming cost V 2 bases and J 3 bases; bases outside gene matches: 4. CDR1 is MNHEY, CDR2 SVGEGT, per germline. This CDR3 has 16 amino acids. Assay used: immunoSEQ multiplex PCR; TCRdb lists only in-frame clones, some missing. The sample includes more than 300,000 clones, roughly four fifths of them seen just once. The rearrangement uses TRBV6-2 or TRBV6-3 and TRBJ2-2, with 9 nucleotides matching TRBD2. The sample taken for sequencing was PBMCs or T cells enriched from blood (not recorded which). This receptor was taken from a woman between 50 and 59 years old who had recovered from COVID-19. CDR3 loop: CASSYPAGGHTGELFF. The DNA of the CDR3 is TGTGCCAGCAGTTACCCAGCGGGGGGCCACACCGGGGAGCTGTTTTTT.